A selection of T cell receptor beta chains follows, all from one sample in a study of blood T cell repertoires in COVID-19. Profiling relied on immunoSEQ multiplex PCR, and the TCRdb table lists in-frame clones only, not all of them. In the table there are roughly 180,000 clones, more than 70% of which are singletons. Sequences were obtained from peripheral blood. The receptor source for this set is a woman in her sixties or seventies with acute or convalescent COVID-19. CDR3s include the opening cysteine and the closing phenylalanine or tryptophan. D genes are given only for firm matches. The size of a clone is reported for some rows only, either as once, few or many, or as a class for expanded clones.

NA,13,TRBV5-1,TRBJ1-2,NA,CASSPRGSYGYTF,TGCGCCAGCAGCCCACGGGGGAGCTATGGCTACACCTTC
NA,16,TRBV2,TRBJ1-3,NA,CASSPRETGLRNTIYF,TGTGCCAGCAGTCCAAGGGAGACAGGCTTACGAAACACCATATATTTT
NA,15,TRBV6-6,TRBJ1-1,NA,CASSYGAAVNTEAFF,TGTGCCAGCAGTTACGGGGCGGCGGTGAACACTGAAGCTTTCTTT
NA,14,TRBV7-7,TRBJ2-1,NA,CASSPGTPGGEQFF,TGTGCTAGCAGCCCGGGGACACCGGGCGGTGAGCAGTTCTTC
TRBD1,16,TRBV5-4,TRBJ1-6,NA,CASSPGTGGPNSPLHF,TGTGCCAGCAGCCCCGGGACAGGCGGACCTAATTCACCCCTCCACTTT
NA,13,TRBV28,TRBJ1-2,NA,CASTIQGFQGYTF,TGTGCCAGCACCATACAGGGCTTTCAGGGCTACACCTTC
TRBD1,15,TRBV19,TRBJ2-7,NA,CASSTSGTGGMEQYF,TGTGCCAGTAGTACCTCCGGGACAGGGGGTATGGAGCAGTACTTC
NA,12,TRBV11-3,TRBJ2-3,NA,CASSIRGDTQYF,TGTGCCAGCAGTATACGGGGTGATACGCAGTATTTT
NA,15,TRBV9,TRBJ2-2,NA,CASSVSGGGAGELFF,TGTGCCAGCAGCGTAAGTGGGGGAGGTGCCGGGGAGCTGTTTTTT
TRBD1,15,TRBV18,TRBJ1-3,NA,CASFQGDLRENTIYF,TGTGCCAGCTTCCAGGGGGACCTTCGGGAAAACACCATATATTTT
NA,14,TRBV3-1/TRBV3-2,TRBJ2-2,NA,CASSQARYTGELFF,TGTGCCAGCAGCCAGGCCCGTTACACCGGGGAGCTGTTTTTT
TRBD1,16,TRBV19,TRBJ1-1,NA,CASSAGQGPGDTEAFF,TGTGCCAGTAGTGCCGGACAGGGCCCTGGGGACACTGAAGCTTTCTTT
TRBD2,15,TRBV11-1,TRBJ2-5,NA,CASSLISGRGETQYF,TGTGCCAGCAGCTTAATTAGCGGGAGGGGGGAGACCCAGTACTTC
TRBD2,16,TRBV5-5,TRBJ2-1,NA,CASSLWTSGRRIEQFF,TGTGCCAGCAGCTTATGGACTAGCGGGAGAAGGATTGAGCAGTTCTTC
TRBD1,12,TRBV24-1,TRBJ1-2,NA,CATSGTGYGYTF,TGTGCCACCAGCGGGACAGGGTATGGCTACACCTTC
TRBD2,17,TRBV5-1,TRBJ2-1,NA,CASSPGLAGGPPNEQFF,TGCGCCAGCAGCCCGGGACTAGCGGGAGGGCCACCCAATGAGCAGTTCTTC
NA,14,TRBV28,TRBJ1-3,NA,CASSFSRSGNTIYF,TGTGCCAGCAGTTTTTCTCGCTCTGGAAACACCATATATTTT
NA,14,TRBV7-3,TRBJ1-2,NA,CASSPSGGNYGYTF,TGTGCCAGCAGCCCATCGGGGGGAAACTATGGCTACACCTTC
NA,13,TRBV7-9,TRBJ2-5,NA,CASLRTDQETQYF,TGTGCCAGCCTTCGGACAGACCAAGAGACCCAGTACTTC
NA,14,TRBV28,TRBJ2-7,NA,CASSLDGSSYEQYF,TGTGCCAGCAGTTTGGACGGGAGCTCCTACGAGCAGTACTTC
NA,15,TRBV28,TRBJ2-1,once,CASHTKGGPRNEQFF,TGTGCCAGCCATACCAAAGGAGGGCCCAGGAATGAGCAGTTCTTC
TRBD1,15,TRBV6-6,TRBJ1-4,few,CASSLGQGANEKLFF,TGTGCCAGCAGCCTCGGGCAGGGGGCTAATGAAAAACTGTTTTTT
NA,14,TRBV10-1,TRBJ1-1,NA,CASSPGGSNTEAFF,TGCGCCAGCAGCCCCGGGGGGTCGAACACTGAAGCTTTCTTT
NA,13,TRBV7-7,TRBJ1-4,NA,CASSPGDGEKLFF,TGTGCTAGCAGCCCGGGGGACGGGGAAAAACTGTTTTTT
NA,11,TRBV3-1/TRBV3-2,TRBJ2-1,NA,CASSQVDEQFF,TGTGCCAGCAGCCAAGTAGATGAGCAGTTCTTC
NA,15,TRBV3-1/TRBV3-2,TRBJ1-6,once,CASSHVPDSNSPLHF,TGTGCCAGCAGCCATGTACCTGATAGTAATTCACCCCTCCACTTT
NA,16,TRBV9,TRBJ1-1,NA,CASSVGAGWVETEAFF,TGTGCCAGCAGCGTAGGGGCAGGGTGGGTCGAAACTGAAGCTTTCTTT
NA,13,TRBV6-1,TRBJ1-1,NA,CASSENRGFEAFF,TGTGCCAGCAGTGAAAACCGGGGGTTTGAAGCTTTCTTT
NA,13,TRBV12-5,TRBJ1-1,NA,CASGLVRSTEAFF,TGTGCTAGTGGTTTGGTCCGGAGCACTGAAGCTTTCTTT
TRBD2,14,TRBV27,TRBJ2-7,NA,CASSFGLAAYEQYF,TGTGCCAGCAGTTTCGGACTAGCGGCCTACGAGCAGTACTTC
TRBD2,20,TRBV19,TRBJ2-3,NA,CASSIVQRGQKHPSTDTQYF,TGTGCCAGTAGTATCGTCCAGCGGGGTCAGAAACACCCTAGCACAGATACGCAGTATTTT
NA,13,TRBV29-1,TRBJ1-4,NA,CSVDSSTNEKLFF,TGCAGCGTTGATTCGTCAACTAATGAAAAACTGTTTTTT
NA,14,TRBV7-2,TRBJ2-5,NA,CASSPGSAGETQYF,TGTGCCAGCAGCCCCGGATCAGCAGGAGAGACCCAGTACTTC
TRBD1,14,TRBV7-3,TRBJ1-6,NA,CASSTGTDNSPLHF,TGTGCCAGCAGTACCGGGACAGACAATTCACCCCTCCACTTT
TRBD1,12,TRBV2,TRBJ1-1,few,CASDRGGTEAFF,TGTGCCAGCGACAGGGGTGGCACTGAAGCTTTCTTT
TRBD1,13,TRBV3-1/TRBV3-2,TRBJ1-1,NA,CASSHDRGGEAFF,TGTGCCAGCAGCCACGACAGGGGAGGGGAAGCTTTCTTT
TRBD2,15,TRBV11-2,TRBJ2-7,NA,CASSPQWGGSYEQYF,TGTGCCAGCAGCCCCCAGTGGGGGGGTTCCTACGAGCAGTACTTC
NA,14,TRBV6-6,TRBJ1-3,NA,CASSYSVQADTIYF,TGTGCCAGCAGTTACTCTGTGCAGGCTGACACCATATATTTT
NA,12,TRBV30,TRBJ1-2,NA,CAWTGQNYGYTF,TGTGCCTGGACTGGACAGAACTATGGCTACACCTTC
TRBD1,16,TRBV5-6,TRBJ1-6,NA,CASSLAQGAGNSPLHF,TGTGCCAGCAGCTTGGCACAGGGGGCAGGTAATTCACCCCTCCACTTT
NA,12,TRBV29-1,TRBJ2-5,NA,CSVDPSQETQYF,TGCAGCGTTGACCCCAGCCAAGAGACCCAGTACTTC
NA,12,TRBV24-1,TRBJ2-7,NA,CATSTAAGEQYF,TGTGCCACCAGTACGGCAGCGGGCGAGCAGTACTTC
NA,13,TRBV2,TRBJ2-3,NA,CASSEDTTDTQYF,TGTGCCAGCAGCGAGGACACCACAGATACGCAGTATTTT
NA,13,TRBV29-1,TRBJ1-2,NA,CSVAPPGRVGYTF,TGCAGCGTTGCCCCTCCTGGCAGGGTTGGCTACACCTTC
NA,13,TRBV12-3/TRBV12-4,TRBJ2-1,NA,CASSSLLLTKQFF,TGTGCCAGCAGTTCCCTCCTACTGACTAAGCAGTTCTTC
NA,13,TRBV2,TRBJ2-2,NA,CASSTSNTGELFF,TGTGCCAGCAGCACATCGAACACCGGGGAGCTGTTTTTT
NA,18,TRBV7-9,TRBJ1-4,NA,CASSRLGSGFWVGEKLFF,TGTGCCAGCAGCCGCCTAGGATCGGGTTTTTGGGTTGGCGAAAAACTGTTTTTT
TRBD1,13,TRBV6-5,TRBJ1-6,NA,CASRRDRNSPLHF,TGTGCCAGCAGAAGGGACAGGAATTCACCCCTCCACTTT
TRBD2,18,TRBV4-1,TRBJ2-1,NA,CASSRAGGQAGGHNEQFF,TGCGCCAGCAGTCGGGCAGGGGGCCAAGCGGGAGGGCATAATGAGCAGTTCTTC
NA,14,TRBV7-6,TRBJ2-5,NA,CASSLDPGTMVQYF,TGTGCCAGCAGCCTCGACCCCGGGACAATGGTCCAGTACTTC
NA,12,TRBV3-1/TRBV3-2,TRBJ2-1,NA,CATSDYYNEQFF,TGTGCCACCTCAGACTACTACAATGAGCAGTTCTTC
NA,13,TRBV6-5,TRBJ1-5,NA,CASGGQGLQPQHF,TGTGCCAGCGGAGGCCAAGGGCTTCAGCCCCAGCATTTT
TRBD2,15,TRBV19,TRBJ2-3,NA,CASSPLAGGPDTQYF,TGTGCCAGTAGCCCACTAGCGGGAGGCCCAGATACGCAGTATTTT